Presented here are 24 T cell receptor beta chains from one specimen sequenced in a study of regulatory T cells in long-lasting Graves disease. Time point noted: persistent/refractory GD, antithyroid drugs over 5 years with positive TRAb. Extracted PBMC RNA gave rise to the TCR library. Library construction for TCR beta used iRepertoire HTBI primers and Arm-PCR of CDR3 regions. TCRdb analysed the multiplex PCR reads with MiXCR anew, one entry per CDR3 protein. The repertoire has under 450,000 distinct CDR3 sequences, around a quarter of them found once; the top ten carry about a quarter. The starting material was peripheral blood mononuclear cells (PBMCs), obtained when the disease was refractory, from a patient treated with antithyroid drugs. These receptors all come from a female donor with Graves disease.

In this sample, this clonotype turned up many times. This chain joins TRBV2 and TRBJ1-4; a possible D gene is TRBD1 (6 bases). V was cut by 4 bases and J by 8 bases, with 14 bases left in between. This CDR3 comprises 14 residues. From germline, CDR1 is SNHLY and CDR2 FYNNEI. The CDR3 DNA is TGTGCCAGCAGTGCACAGGGAGCAGGGGAAAAACTGTTTTTT. It codes for CASSAQGAGEKLFF.

The rearrangement links TRBV6-2 or TRBV6-3 to TRBJ2-2, with D tentatively TRBD2 (5 bases). Trimming removed 6 bases from V and 2 bases from J, with 22 bases in between. In germline, CDR1 is MNHEY, CDR2 SVGEGT. This CDR3 has 18 amino acids. The CDR3 sequence is CASSQRRGRSGNTGELFF. CDR3 DNA sequence: TGTGCCAGCAGCCAACGTCGGGGAAGGAGCGGAAACACCGGGGAGCTGTTTTTT.

This clonotype has more than one count but fewer than ten. This chain joins TRBV19 and TRBJ1-5; D not resolved. Germline-derived CDR1 and CDR2 are LNHDA and SQIVND (reference sequence). This CDR3 is 16 amino acids long. The V gene lost 1 base and the J gene lost 2 bases, with 12 bases spanning the gap. CDR3 residues: CASSIGGGMGNQPQHF. The CDR3 DNA sequence: TGTGCCAGTAGTATAGGGGGAGGGATGGGCAATCAGCCCCAGCATTTT.

This clonotype occurred many times. The chain employs TRBV30 and TRBJ2-2; tentative D call: TRBD2 (6 bases). There are 13 residues in the CDR3. CDR1 is GTSNPN and CDR2 is SVGIG in the germline V gene (reference sequence). Trimming removed 3 bases at V and 3 bases at J, with 8 bases between. The CDR3, as DNA: TGTGCCTGGAGCTCGGGGGACACCGGGGAGCTGTTTTTT. It is translated as CAWSSGDTGELFF.

The gene calls are TRBV5-4 and TRBJ2-5, with D uncertain. Germline values: CDR1 SGHNT, CDR2 YYREEE (reference sequence). The ends were cut back, 3 bases at V and 1 base at J, with 10 bases in the middle. The CDR3 length is 14 residues. The CDR3: CASSSRKTQETQYF. The CDR3 DNA reads as TGTGCCAGCAGCTCCCGAAAAACCCAAGAGACCCAGTACTTC.

This clonotype was detected a few times. The chain couples TRBV7-9 to TRBJ1-5; TRBD1 aligns across 8 bases. The CDR3 extends over 15 amino acids. Looked up from germline, CDR1 is SEHNR and CDR2 is FQNEAQ (reference sequence). The V segment lost 5 bases and the J segment 4 bases; nucleotides outside the gene matches: 7. Here the CDR3 reads CASSEGTGPNQPQHF. The CDR3 bases are TGTGCCAGCAGCGAAGGGACAGGACCAAATCAGCCCCAGCATTTT.

This clonotype was observed a few times. The rearrangement links TRBV9 to TRBJ2-1; D is uncertain. The germline V gene encodes CDR1 SGDLS and CDR2 YYNGEE. The CDR3 runs to 13 residues. V dropped 3 bases and J dropped 4 bases, with 8 bases sitting between them. CDR3 DNA: TGTGCCAGCAGCGCACAGCTATACAATGAGCAGTTCTTC. Encoded protein: CASSAQLYNEQFF.

This clonotype occurred many times. This chain links TRBV28 with TRBJ1-2; D is possibly TRBD1 (6 bases). CDR1 and CDR2 (germline): MDHEN, SYDVKM. Trimming took 10 bases from V and 2 from J, leaving 11 bases between them. This CDR3 contains 12 residues. CDR3 in DNA: TGTGCCACCTACGGACAGAACTATGGCTACACCTTC. Amino acid sequence: CATYGQNYGYTF.

This clonotype was observed many times. This rearrangement joins TRBV7-2 to TRBJ2-5; TRBD1 might be the D (5 bases). The germline V and J ends were trimmed by 0 bases and 1 base, with 12 bases remaining between them. The CDR3 spans 16 residues. Germline-derived CDR1 and CDR2 are SGHTA and FQGNSA. The CDR3 region is CASSLALGPGQETQYF. The CDR3 nucleotides are TGTGCCAGCAGCTTAGCGCTGGGGCCAGGCCAAGAGACCCAGTACTTC.

This clonotype came up many times. This chain joins TRBV28 and TRBJ1-1; 7 bases fit TRBD1. CDR1 is MDHEN, CDR2 SYDVKM, per germline. There are 17 residues in the CDR3. Trimming removed 3 bases from V and 0 bases from J; junction bases left unmatched: 10. The CDR3 sequence is CASSFLWDRSMNTEAFF. DNA for the CDR3: TGTGCCAGCAGTTTTTTATGGGACAGAAGCATGAACACTGAAGCTTTCTTT.

The chain recombines TRBV14 with TRBJ2-5; 7 bases are a match to TRBD1. V was pared by 4 bases and J by 4 bases, with 3 bases of the junction left unmatched. The germline gives CDR1 SGHDN, CDR2 FVKESK. This CDR3 is 13 amino acids long. The DNA of the CDR3 is TGTGCCAGCAGCCGGGGACAGCGAGAGACCCAGTACTTC. It encodes CASSRGQRETQYF.

This clonotype was counted a few times. The chain uses TRBV19 and TRBJ1-2; D is perhaps TRBD1 (6 bases). The CDR3 loop spans 13 amino acids. Germline V lookup: CDR1 LNHDA, CDR2 SQIVND (reference sequence). The germline V and J ends were trimmed by 9 bases and 4 bases, with 15 bases remaining between them. The CDR3 region is CASWRTVGYGYTF. The CDR3 coding sequence is TGTGCCAGCTGGCGGACAGTGGGCTATGGCTACACCTTC.

J is TRBJ1-1 and V is TRBV3-1, with D possibly being TRBD1 (5 bases). The ends were cut back, 4 bases at V and 7 bases at J, with 19 bases in the middle. Germline V lookup: CDR1 LGHDT, CDR2 YNNKEL (reference sequence). The CDR3 is made up of 15 amino acids. CDR3 protein: CASSPHVRGKDEAFF. The CDR3 DNA reads TGTGCCAGCAGCCCTCACGTTCGGGGGAAAGATGAAGCTTTCTTT. The full variable domain, its missing parts supplied by reference TRBV3-1 and TRBJ1-1, is DTAVSQTPKYLVTQMGNDKSIKCEQNLGHDTMYWYKQDSKKFLKIMFSYNNKELIINETVPNRFSPKSPDKAHLNLHINSLELGDSAVYFCASSPHVRGKDEAFFGQGTRLTVV.

Ten or more counts support this clonotype. An end of the junction does not agree with germline; a read error may underlie this. CDR3 DNA: TGTGCCAGCAGTACCCGACAGGGCCAAGAGACCCAGTACTTC. This codes for CASSTRQGQETQYF. The V gene is TRBV19, the J gene TRBJ2-5; TRBD1 matches at 7 bases. There are 14 residues in the CDR3. Germline CDR1 reads LNHDA; CDR2 reads SQIVND (reference sequence). Variable domain in full (rest from reference TRBV19 and TRBJ2-5): DGGITQSPKYLFRKEGQNVTLSCEQNLNHDAMYWYRQDPGQGLRLIYYSQIVNDFQKGDIAEGYSVSREKKESFPLTVTSAQKNPTAFYLCASSTRQGQETQYFGPGTRLLVL.

This clonotype was counted at least ten times. The chain uses TRBV6-1 and TRBJ2-7; 7 bases are a match to TRBD2. Germline trimming cut 7 bases from V and 7 bases from J; bases unmatched to any gene: 10. The CDR3 covers 13 residues. Germline V gene lookup returns CDR1 MNHNS and CDR2 SASEGT. CDR3 sequence: CASNGEGNREQYF. The CDR3 DNA reads as TGTGCCAGCAATGGGGAGGGCAATAGGGAGCAGTACTTC.

This clonotype was recorded at least ten times. The chain uses TRBV12-5 and TRBJ2-5; 11 bases match TRBD1. Germline lookup yields CDR1 LGHNT and CDR2 FRNRAP. CDR3 length: 15 amino acids. V shed 1 base and J 5 bases; nucleotides not matched to a gene: 3. The CDR3 DNA sequence: TGTGCTAGTGGTTTGGGGACAGGGGGCTCTGAGACCCAGTACTTC. It translates to CASGLGTGGSETQYF.

The gene calls are TRBV5-4 and TRBJ2-5; TRBD2 might be the D (5 bases). V was cut by 0 bases and J by 5 bases, with 14 bases left in between. The CDR3 covers 15 residues. The V gene's germline CDR1 is SGHNT and CDR2 YYREEE (reference sequence). CDR3 loop: CASSLEGLAKETQYF. CDR3 coding DNA: TGTGCCAGCAGCTTGGAAGGCCTAGCAAAGGAGACCCAGTACTTC.

This clonotype has a count of ten or more. The genes are TRBV27 and TRBJ2-7; no reliable D call. V was trimmed by 3 bases and J by 2 bases, leaving 11 bases between them. The germline CDR1 and CDR2 sequences are MNHEY and SMNVEV (reference sequence). The CDR3 has 14 amino acids. The CDR3 reads CASSFLAAPYEQYF. CDR3 sequence (DNA): TGTGCCAGCAGTTTCCTCGCTGCCCCCTACGAGCAGTACTTC.

The sample holds many counts of this clonotype. This chain uses TRBV20-1 with TRBJ1-2, with a tentative D call TRBD1 (6 bases). V lost 6 bases, J lost 4 bases, and 18 bases lay in between. Germline loops: CDR1 DFQATT, CDR2 SNEGSKA (reference sequence). This CDR3 has 14 residues. Here the CDR3 DNA reads TGCAGTGCCGAACGGGACACTCAGATCTATGGCTACACCTTC. Its protein product is CSAERDTQIYGYTF.

This chain connects TRBV9 to TRBJ2-2; TRBD2 aligns across 10 bases. Germline V CDR1 and CDR2: SGDLS, YYNGEE. The J segment lost 7 bases and the V segment lost 3 bases, leaving 6 bases of the junction unmatched. The CDR3 has 15 amino acids. The CDR3 spells CASSDEREGGGELFF. The DNA of the CDR3 is TGTGCCAGCAGCGACGAGCGGGAGGGCGGCGGGGAGCTGTTTTTT.

This rearrangement joins TRBV11-2 to TRBJ1-1, with D possibly being TRBD1 (6 bases). The V gene's germline CDR1 is SGHAT and CDR2 FQNNGV. The CDR3 loop spans 14 amino acids. Trimming pared 7 bases from V and 4 bases from J, leaving 16 bases between. For the CDR3, the DNA is TGTGCCAGCATCCCATGGGACATCCGCACTGAAGCTTTCTTT. It yields the protein CASIPWDIRTEAFF.

About this clonotype: A much more abundant neighbour one base away suggests this may be a read error. The V and J genes are TRBV28 and TRBJ2-5, with D unclear. This CDR3 contains 11 residues. Germline CDR1 is MDHEN and CDR2 is SYDVKM. The CDR3 loop reads CTSRFKQTQYF. CDR3 nucleotides: TGTACCAGCAGATTTAAACAGACCCAGTACTTC. The complete variable domain, with remaining parts taken from reference TRBV28 and TRBJ2-5, reads DVKVTQSSRYLVKRTGEKVFLECVQDMDHENMFWYRQDPGLGLRLIYFSYDVKMKEKGDIPEGYSVSREKKERFSLILESASTNQTSMYLCTSRFKQTQYFGPGTRLLVL.

This clonotype was seen at least ten times. This chain links TRBV7-8 with TRBJ1-4; the D is unclear. With 3 bases removed from V and 8 bases from J, the gap between germline ends came to 13 bases. In germline, CDR1 is SGHVS, CDR2 FQNEAQ. The CDR3 length is 14 residues. As DNA, the CDR3 is TGTGCCAGCAGCTTCACTGGGAGATGGGAAAAACTGTTTTTT. Protein sequence: CASSFTGRWEKLFF.

The gene calls are TRBV7-2 and TRBJ1-4; 9 bases match TRBD1. The CDR3 loop spans 15 amino acids. Germline V gives CDR1 SGHTA, CDR2 FQGNSA. Trimming at V came to 1 base and at J to 7 bases, leaving 4 bases not matched to a gene. The CDR3: CASSLGGQGTEKLFF. CDR3 nucleotide sequence: TGTGCCAGCAGCTTAGGAGGACAGGGGACTGAAAAACTGTTTTTT. The complete variable domain, with remaining parts taken from reference TRBV7-2 and TRBJ1-4, reads GAGVSQSPSNKVTEKGKDVELRCDPISGHTALYWYRQSLGQGLEFLIYFQGNSAPDKSGLPSDRFSAERTGGSVSTLTIQRTQQEDSAVYLCASSLGGQGTEKLFFGSGTQLSVL.